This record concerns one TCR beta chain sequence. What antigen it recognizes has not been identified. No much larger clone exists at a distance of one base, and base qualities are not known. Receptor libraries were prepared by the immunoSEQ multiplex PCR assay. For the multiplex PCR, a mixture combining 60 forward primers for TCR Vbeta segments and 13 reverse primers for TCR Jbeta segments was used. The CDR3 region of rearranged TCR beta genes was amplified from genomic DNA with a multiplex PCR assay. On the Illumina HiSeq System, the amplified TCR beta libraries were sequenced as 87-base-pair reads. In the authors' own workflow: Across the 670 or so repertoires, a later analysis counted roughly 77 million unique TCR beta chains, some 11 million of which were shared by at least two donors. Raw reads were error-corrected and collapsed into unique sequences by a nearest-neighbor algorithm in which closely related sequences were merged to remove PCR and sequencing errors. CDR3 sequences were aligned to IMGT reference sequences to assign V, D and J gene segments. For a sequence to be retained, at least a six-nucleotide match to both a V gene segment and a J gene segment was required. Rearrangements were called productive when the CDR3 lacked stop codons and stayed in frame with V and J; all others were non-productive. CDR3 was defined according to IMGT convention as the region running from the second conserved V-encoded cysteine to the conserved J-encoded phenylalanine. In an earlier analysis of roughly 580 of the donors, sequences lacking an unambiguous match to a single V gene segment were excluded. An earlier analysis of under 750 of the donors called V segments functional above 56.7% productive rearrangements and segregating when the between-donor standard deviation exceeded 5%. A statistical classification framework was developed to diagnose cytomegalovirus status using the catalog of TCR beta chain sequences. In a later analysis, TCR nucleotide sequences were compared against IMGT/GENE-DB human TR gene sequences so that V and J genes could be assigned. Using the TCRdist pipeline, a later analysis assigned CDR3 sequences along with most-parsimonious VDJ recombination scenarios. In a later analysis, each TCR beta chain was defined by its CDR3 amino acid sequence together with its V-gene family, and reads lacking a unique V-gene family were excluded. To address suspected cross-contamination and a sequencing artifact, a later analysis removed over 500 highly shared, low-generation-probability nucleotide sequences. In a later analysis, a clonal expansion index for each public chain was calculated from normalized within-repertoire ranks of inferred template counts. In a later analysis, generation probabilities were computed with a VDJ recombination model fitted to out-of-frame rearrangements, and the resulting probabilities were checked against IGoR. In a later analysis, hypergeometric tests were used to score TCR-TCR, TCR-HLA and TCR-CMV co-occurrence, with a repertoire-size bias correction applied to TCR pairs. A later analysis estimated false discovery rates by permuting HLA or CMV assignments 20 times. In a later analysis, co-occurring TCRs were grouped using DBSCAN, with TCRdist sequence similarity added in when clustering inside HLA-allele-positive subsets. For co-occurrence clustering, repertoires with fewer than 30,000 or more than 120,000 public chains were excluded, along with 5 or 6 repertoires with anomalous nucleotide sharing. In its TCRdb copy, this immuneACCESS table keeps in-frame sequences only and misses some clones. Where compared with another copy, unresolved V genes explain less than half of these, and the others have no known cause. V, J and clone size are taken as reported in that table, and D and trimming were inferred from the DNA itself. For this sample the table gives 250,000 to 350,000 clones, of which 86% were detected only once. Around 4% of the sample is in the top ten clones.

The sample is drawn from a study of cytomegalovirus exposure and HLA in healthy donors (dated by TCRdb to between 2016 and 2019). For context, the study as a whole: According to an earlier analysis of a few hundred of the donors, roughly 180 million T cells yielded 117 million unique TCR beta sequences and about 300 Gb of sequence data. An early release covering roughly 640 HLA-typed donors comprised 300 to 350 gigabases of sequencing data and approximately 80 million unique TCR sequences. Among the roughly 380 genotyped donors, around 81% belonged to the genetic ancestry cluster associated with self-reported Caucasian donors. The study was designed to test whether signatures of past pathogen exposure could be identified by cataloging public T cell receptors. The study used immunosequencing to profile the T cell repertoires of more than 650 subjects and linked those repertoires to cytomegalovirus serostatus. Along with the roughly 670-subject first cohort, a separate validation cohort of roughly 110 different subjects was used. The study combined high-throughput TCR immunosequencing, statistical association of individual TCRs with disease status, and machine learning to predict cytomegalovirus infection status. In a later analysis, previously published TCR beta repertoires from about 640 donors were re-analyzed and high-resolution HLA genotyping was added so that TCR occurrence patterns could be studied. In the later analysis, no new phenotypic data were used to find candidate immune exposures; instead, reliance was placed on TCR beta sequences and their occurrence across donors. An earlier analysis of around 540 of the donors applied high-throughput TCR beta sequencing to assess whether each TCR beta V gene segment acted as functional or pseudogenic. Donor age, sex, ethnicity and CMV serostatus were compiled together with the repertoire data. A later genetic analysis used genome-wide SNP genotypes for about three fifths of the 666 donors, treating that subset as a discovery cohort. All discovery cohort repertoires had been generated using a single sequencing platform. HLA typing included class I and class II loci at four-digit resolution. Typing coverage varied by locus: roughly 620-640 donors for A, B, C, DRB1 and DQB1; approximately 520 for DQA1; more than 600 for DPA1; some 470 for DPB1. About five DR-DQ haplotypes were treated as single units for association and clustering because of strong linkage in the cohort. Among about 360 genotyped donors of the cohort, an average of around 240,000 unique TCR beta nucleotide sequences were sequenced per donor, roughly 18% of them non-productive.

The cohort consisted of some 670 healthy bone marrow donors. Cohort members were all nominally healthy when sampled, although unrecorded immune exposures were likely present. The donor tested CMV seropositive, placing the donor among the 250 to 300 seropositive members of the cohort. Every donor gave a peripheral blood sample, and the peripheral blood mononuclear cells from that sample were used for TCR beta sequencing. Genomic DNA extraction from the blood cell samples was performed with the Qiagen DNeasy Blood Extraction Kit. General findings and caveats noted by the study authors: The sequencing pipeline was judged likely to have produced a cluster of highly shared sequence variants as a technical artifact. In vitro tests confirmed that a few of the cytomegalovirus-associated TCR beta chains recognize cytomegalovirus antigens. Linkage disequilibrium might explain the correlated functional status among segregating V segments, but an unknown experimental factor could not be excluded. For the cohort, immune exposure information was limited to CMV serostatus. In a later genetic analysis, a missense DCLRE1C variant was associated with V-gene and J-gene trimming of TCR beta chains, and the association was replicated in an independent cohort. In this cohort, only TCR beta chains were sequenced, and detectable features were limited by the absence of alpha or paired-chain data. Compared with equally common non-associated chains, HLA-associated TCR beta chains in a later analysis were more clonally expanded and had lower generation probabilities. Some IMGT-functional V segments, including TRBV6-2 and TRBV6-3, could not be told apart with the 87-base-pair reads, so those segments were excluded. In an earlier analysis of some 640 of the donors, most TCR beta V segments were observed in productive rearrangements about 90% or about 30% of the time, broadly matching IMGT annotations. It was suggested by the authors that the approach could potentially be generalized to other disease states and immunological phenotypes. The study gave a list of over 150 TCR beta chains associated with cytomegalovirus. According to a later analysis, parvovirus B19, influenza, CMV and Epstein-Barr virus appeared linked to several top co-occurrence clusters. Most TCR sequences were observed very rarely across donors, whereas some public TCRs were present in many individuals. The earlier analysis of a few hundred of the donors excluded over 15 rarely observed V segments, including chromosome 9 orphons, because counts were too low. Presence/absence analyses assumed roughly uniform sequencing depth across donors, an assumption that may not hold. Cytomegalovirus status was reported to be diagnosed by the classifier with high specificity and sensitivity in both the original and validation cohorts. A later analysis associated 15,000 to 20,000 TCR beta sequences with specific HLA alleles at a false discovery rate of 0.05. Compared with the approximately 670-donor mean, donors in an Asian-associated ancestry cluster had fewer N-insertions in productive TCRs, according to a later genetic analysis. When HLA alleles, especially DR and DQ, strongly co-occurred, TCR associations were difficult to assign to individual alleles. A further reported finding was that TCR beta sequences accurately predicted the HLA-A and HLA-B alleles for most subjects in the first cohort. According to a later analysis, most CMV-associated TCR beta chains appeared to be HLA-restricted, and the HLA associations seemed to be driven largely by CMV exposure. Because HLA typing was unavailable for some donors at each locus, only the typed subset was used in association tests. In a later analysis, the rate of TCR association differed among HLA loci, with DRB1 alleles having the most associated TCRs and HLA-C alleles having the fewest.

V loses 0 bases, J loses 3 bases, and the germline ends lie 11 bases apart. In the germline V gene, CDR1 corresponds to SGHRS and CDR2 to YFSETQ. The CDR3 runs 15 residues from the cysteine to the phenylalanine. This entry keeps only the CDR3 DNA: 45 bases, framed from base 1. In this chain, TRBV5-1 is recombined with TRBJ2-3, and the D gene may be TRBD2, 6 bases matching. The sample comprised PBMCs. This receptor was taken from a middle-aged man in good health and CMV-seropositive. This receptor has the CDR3 CASSLVGGATDTQYF. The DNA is TGCGCCAGCAGCTTGGTCGGAGGGGCGACAGATACGCAGTATTTT.